One and the same sample provided the 24 T cell receptor beta chains below, sequenced in a study of blood T cell repertoires in COVID-19 (dated by TCRdb to 2020 to 2021). Library preparation was by the immunoSEQ multiplex PCR assay. TCRdb took this table from immuneACCESS and kept in-frame rearrangements with V and J called. Such tables lack part of the clones; where checked against another copy, unresolved V genes explain under half of the gap, and the rest is unexplained. The sample table shows tens of thousands of clones, and around four fifths are seen once. Around 5% of the sample rests with the top ten. Sequencing was performed on peripheral blood. These receptors came from a man aged 50 or older with active COVID-19.

This clone was detected a few times. The V gene is TRBV2, the J gene TRBJ1-2, with a weak D call TRBD1 (5 bases). The V and J ends lost 8 bases and 7 bases respectively, with 20 bases between them. CDR1 is SNHLY and CDR2 is FYNNEI in the germline V gene. The CDR3 loop spans 14 amino acids. The CDR3 sequence: CASAVGEGRTGYTF. CDR3 DNA sequence: TGTGCCAGCGCCGTCGGGGAGGGGAGAACTGGCTACACCTTC.

This clone has just a few counts. The J gene is TRBJ1-3, the V gene TRBV5-1; the D gene is possibly TRBD1 (6 bases). This CDR3 has 15 amino acids. V lost 0 bases and J lost 4, with 11 bases in between. Per germline, CDR1 SGHRS and CDR2 YFSETQ. CDR3 sequence (DNA): TGCGCCAGCAGCTTGGAGGGGGGGCGAGGAAACACCATATATTTT. It yields the protein CASSLEGGRGNTIYF.

This clone has just one count. The rearrangement joins TRBV2 to TRBJ2-1; a weak D match, TRBD1 (6 bases). The V and J ends lost 4 bases and 0 bases respectively, with 10 bases between them. Germline CDR1 is SNHLY and CDR2 is FYNNEI. The CDR3 is 15 amino acids. The CDR3 DNA reads TGTGCCAGCAGTGGAGACAGGAGCTCCTACAATGAGCAGTTCTTC. Amino acids: CASSGDRSSYNEQFF. Supplemented by reference TRBV2 and TRBJ2-1, the full variable domain reads EPEVTQTPSHQVTQMGQEVILRCVPISNHLYFYWYRQILGQKVEFLVSFYNNEISEKSEIFDDQFSVERPDGSNFTLKIRSTKLEDSAMYFCASSGDRSSYNEQFFGPGTRLTVL.

The chain recombines TRBV19 with TRBJ2-7, with D perhaps TRBD1 (5 bases). Trimming removed 4 bases at V and 0 bases at J, with 10 bases between. The germline V gene has CDR1 LNHDA and CDR2 SQIVND (reference sequence). The CDR3 consists of 14 residues. The DNA of the CDR3 is TGTGCCAGTAGTAGTAGCAGGGACTCCTACGAGCAGTACTTC. This codes for CASSSSRDSYEQYF.

CDR3 protein: CASTRGTGNYGYTF. CDR3 nucleotides: TGTGCCAGTACTCGCGGGACGGGTAACTATGGCTACACCTTC. This chain connects TRBV19 to TRBJ1-2; D might be TRBD1 (5 bases). Trimming took 7 bases from V and 1 from J, leaving 13 bases between them. The CDR3 runs 14 residues. Germline lookup yields CDR1 LNHDA and CDR2 SQIVND (reference sequence). Full variable domain (missing parts from reference TRBV19 and TRBJ1-2): DGGITQSPKYLFRKEGQNVTLSCEQNLNHDAMYWYRQDPGQGLRLIYYSQIVNDFQKGDIAEGYSVSREKKESFPLTVTSAQKNPTAFYLCASTRGTGNYGYTFGSGTRLTVV.

This clone is a singleton in its sample. The chain uses TRBV5-4 and TRBJ2-5; 7 bases fit TRBD1. The CDR3 loop spans 15 amino acids. Germline V gene sequence: CDR1 SGHNT, CDR2 YYREEE (reference sequence). The V gene end was trimmed by 4 bases and the J gene end by 5 bases; junction bases not matched to a gene: 11. The CDR3 sequence is CASSRLDRADETQYF. In nucleotides, the CDR3 is TGTGCCAGCAGCCGCCTTGACAGGGCAGATGAGACCCAGTACTTC.

This chain links TRBV11-2 with TRBJ2-5, with D unresolved. Trimming stripped 1 base from V and 3 bases from J, with 6 bases between. This CDR3 comprises 13 residues. Germline CDR1 is SGHAT and CDR2 is FQNNGV. CDR3 amino acids: CASSLGLEETQYF. CDR3 bases: TGTGCCAGCAGCTTAGGACTCGAAGAGACCCAGTACTTC.

This clone appeared once. V is TRBV7-9 and J is TRBJ2-2; TRBD2 might be the D (5 bases). The V end was cut by 6 bases, the J end by 4 bases, with 12 bases between. This CDR3 has 14 residues. Germline lookup yields CDR1 SEHNR and CDR2 FQNEAQ (reference sequence). The CDR3 reads CASRLLDFTGELFF. In DNA form, the CDR3 reads TGTGCCAGCAGGCTACTAGATTTCACCGGGGAGCTGTTTTTT.

This clone was counted a single time. The chain carries TRBV6-5 and TRBJ1-1, with a possible D match to TRBD1 (5 bases). The germline V and J ends were trimmed by 5 bases and 3 bases, with 13 bases remaining between them. CDR3 size: 14 residues. Germline CDR1 MNHEY, CDR2 SVGAGI. The CDR3: CASSRPGGDTEAFF. The CDR3 DNA follows: TGTGCCAGCAGTCGACCCGGGGGAGACACTGAAGCTTTCTTT.

V is TRBV15 and J is TRBJ1-5; 7 bases agree with TRBD1. Germline V gives CDR1 LNHNV, CDR2 YYDKDF (reference sequence). The length of the CDR3 is 14 residues. The J segment lost 4 bases and the V segment lost 4 bases, leaving 4 bases of the junction unmatched. As DNA, the CDR3 is TGTGCCACCAGCACGGGACAGCTAAATCAGCCCCAGCATTTT. Its protein is CATSTGQLNQPQHF.

The V gene is TRBV27, the J gene TRBJ1-1; D is unclear. The CDR3 is 14 residues long. The V gene lost 2 bases and the J gene lost 1 base, with 8 bases spanning the gap. Per the germline V gene, CDR1 is MNHEY and CDR2 is SMNVEV (reference sequence). The CDR3 reads CASSLAHTNTEAFF. CDR3 in DNA: TGTGCCAGCAGTTTAGCACATACGAACACTGAAGCTTTCTTT.

The CDR3 spells CATGLAGGRWNEQFF. The CDR3 coding sequence is TGTGCCACCGGACTAGCGGGAGGGAGATGGAATGAGCAGTTCTTC. The chain carries TRBV30 and TRBJ2-1, with TRBD2 identical over 15 bases. The CDR3 length is 15 residues. V lost 8 bases and J lost 7; bases outside the gene matches: 9. The germline V gene encodes CDR1 GTSNPN and CDR2 SVGIG (reference sequence).

V usage is TRBV3-1 (or the pseudogene TRBV3-2) and J usage is TRBJ2-1; TRBD2 matches 9 bases. The CDR3 runs to 15 residues. From germline, CDR1 is LGHDT and CDR2 YNNKEL (reference sequence). The ends lost 4 bases at V and 4 bases at J; junction bases unmatched: 5. Here the CDR3 DNA reads TGTGCCAGCAGCCCCGGACTAGCGCTATACAATGAGCAGTTCTTC. Amino acids: CASSPGLALYNEQFF.

This chain connects TRBV28 to TRBJ2-4, with D tentatively TRBD1 (5 bases). V lost 6 bases to trimming and J lost 7 bases, with 22 bases between them. The CDR3 runs to 16 residues. From germline, CDR1 is MDHEN and CDR2 SYDVKM. CDR3 amino acids: CASSAGPQKSGNIQYF. CDR3 in DNA: TGTGCCAGCAGCGCCGGGCCCCAAAAGTCAGGGAACATTCAGTACTTC.

This clone turned up a few times. The V and J genes are TRBV6-5 and TRBJ1-1; D is perhaps TRBD1 (5 bases). Germline-derived CDR1 and CDR2 are MNHEY and SVGAGI. The CDR3 is 13 amino acids. The V gene lost 5 bases and the J gene lost 2 bases, with 9 bases spanning the gap. The CDR3 reads CASSRQRNTEAFF. Here the CDR3 DNA reads TGTGCCAGCAGTCGACAGAGAAACACTGAAGCTTTCTTT.

This clone was counted many times. J is TRBJ2-2 and V is TRBV11-3; D possibly corresponds to TRBD2 (5 bases). Germline V gene lookup returns CDR1 SGHNT and CDR2 YENEEA. CDR3 size: 16 residues. V dropped 1 base and J dropped 6 bases, with 15 bases sitting between them. This CDR3 reads CASSLGAGELAGELFF. DNA for the CDR3: TGTGCCAGCAGCTTAGGGGCCGGGGAACTGGCCGGGGAGCTGTTTTTT.

This rearrangement joins TRBV19 to TRBJ2-3, with 9 bases lining up with TRBD1. The CDR3 totals 15 residues. Germline V gene data show CDR1 as LNHDA and CDR2 as SQIVND (reference sequence). V lost 6 bases and J lost 7; bases outside the gene matches: 11. Here the CDR3 reads CASSPGQGPQHTQYF. The CDR3, as DNA: TGTGCCAGTAGCCCGGGACAGGGACCCCAGCATACGCAGTATTTT.

This chain joins TRBV28 and TRBJ2-3, with D possibly TRBD2 on 5 matching bases. The CDR3 covers 12 residues. V lost 3 bases and J 9 bases, leaving 10 bases between the germline ends. The germline V gene encodes CDR1 MDHEN and CDR2 SYDVKM. The CDR3 spells CASSLAPGTQYF. CDR3 nucleotide sequence: TGTGCCAGCAGTTTGGCCCCGGGGACGCAGTATTTT.

This chain joins TRBV5-1 and TRBJ1-6; D possibly corresponds to TRBD1 (5 bases). Germline CDR1 SGHRS, CDR2 YFSETQ. The CDR3 loop spans 15 amino acids. V shed 0 bases and J shed 8 bases, with 12 bases lying between them. CDR3 in amino acids: CASSLAAGTDSPLHF. The CDR3 nucleotides read TGCGCCAGCAGCTTGGCTGCGGGGACTGATTCACCCCTCCACTTT.

V usage is TRBV9 and J usage is TRBJ2-1, with D tentatively TRBD1 (6 bases). The CDR3 contains 15 residues. Germline-derived CDR1 and CDR2 are SGDLS and YYNGEE. Trimming took off 2 bases at V and 4 bases at J, with 13 bases between the two ends. CDR3 nucleotide sequence: TGTGCCAGCAGCGTTACAGGACAGCTATACAATGAGCAGTTCTTC. Encoded protein: CASSVTGQLYNEQFF.

The chain couples TRBV6-5 to TRBJ2-7; the match to TRBD1 covers 8 bases. CDR3 size: 15 residues. Germline values: CDR1 MNHEY, CDR2 SVGAGI. The trim removed 0 bases at V and 3 bases at J, leaving 4 bases unmatched. This CDR3 reads CASSYSGDRFYEQYF. The DNA for the CDR3 is TGTGCCAGCAGTTACTCCGGGGACAGGTTCTACGAGCAGTACTTC.

The chain is built from TRBV30 and TRBJ1-6; D is unresolved. The CDR3 has 14 residues. CDR1 is GTSNPN and CDR2 is SVGIG in the germline V gene (reference sequence). V lost 4 bases to trimming and J lost 2 bases, with 9 bases between them. CDR3 protein: CAWKERAYNSPLHF. DNA for the CDR3: TGTGCCTGGAAAGAGCGAGCCTATAATTCACCCCTCCACTTT.

The chain is built from TRBV6-5 and TRBJ2-5, with TRBD1 as a possible D gene (5 bases). With 5 bases removed from V and 3 bases from J, the gap between germline ends came to 10 bases. The CDR3 is made up of 13 amino acids. The germline V gene has CDR1 MNHEY and CDR2 SVGAGI. CDR3 bases: TGTGCCAGCAGTAGGACACTGGAAGAGACCCAGTACTTC. Protein product: CASSRTLEETQYF.

CDR3 nucleotide sequence: TGTGCCAGCAGCCAAGATGCAGGGGCCTCGTATGGCTACACCTTC. Its translation is CASSQDAGASYGYTF. The chain couples TRBV4-2 to TRBJ1-2; TRBD1 might be the D (6 bases). The germline V and J ends were trimmed by 0 bases and 5 bases, with 13 bases remaining between them. The CDR3 loop spans 15 amino acids. CDR1 and CDR2 from the germline V gene are LGHNA and YNFKEQ.